The following is a TCR beta chain sequence with its context. The antigen this receptor binds is unknown. The record has no base qualities; no much larger clone is one base away. The data stem from a study of blood T cell repertoires in COVID-19 (TCRdb year 2020). A note on the overall study: Collaborator samples came from the United States, Italy and Spain and covered acute and convalescent phases of COVID-19. The material from the prospective study consisted of cDNA or gDNA derived from T cells, B-cell-depleted T cells, or PBMCs. Deeply sampled blood TCRbeta repertoires from subjects exposed to, actively infected with, or recovered from COVID-19 were included in the dataset. The repertoires were made available in a free public database intended to serve as a resource for research on the immune response to SARS-CoV-2. Samples came from the ongoing ImmuneRACE study (first 160 participants) plus 1,254 subjects from 6 global collaborators. Nearly every sample came with metadata listing a de-identified subject ID, COVID-19 status, age in years and sex. Where available, HLA class I and class II types were obtained from metadata supplied by the sample provider rather than from assay-based typing. Broad study findings and their caveats: Clinical and demographic metadata were provided uncurated, with the amount varying by source and participant.

The cysteine opens and the phenylalanine closes a CDR3 of 14 amino acids. Only the CDR3 portion is preserved as DNA: 42 bases, with reading frame beginning at the first base. Via the germline V gene, CDR1 is SGDLS and CDR2 YYNGEE. V loses 3 bases, J loses 3 bases, and the germline ends lie 12 bases apart. The immunoSEQ Assay, a bias-controlled multiplex PCR, was used to amplify TCRbeta CDR3 regions from genomic DNA. Regarding the original processing steps: The number of nucleated cells in each sample was estimated from the amplification of reference gene primers within the assay. Sequence reads were collapsed and filtered to measure the absolute abundance of every unique TCRbeta CDR3 rearrangement. For each sample, productive Simpson clonality was calculated by taking the square root of Simpson's diversity index across productive rearrangements. This is the immuneACCESS table as TCRdb keeps it, with only in-frame sequences that have V and J called. A part of the clones is gone; compared with another copy, unresolved V genes explain less than half, and the rest is unexplained. Clonal size and the V and J genes are those of that table, whereas D and trimming came from the DNA. The sample includes about 200,000 clones, with 85% observed a single time. The ten biggest clones cover approximately 19% of the sample.

Participants in the prospective study were aged about 18 to 100 years, lived in under 30 United States geographic areas, and enrolled through a virtual design. Cohort assignment in the prospective study relied on participant-reported clinical history from a screening survey and a study questionnaire. Recovered participants in ImmuneRACE Cohort 3 were defined as having two consecutive negative NP/OP PCR tests, clearance from a healthcare professional, or resolution of symptoms. In the prospective study, whole blood, serum and a nasopharyngeal or oropharyngeal swab were collected from each participant by mobile phlebotomists. Over a roughly two-month period, participants in the prospective study had the option of providing additional blood draws and questionnaires. Prospective study blood samples were shipped either frozen or at room temperature before DNA extraction.

The chain employs TRBV9 and TRBJ1-1, with the D gene uncertain. Material: PBMCs or T cells enriched from blood (not recorded which). The source of this sequence is a man aged 35-49 years who had recovered from COVID-19. CDR3 sequence: CASSAVSEYTEAFF. In nucleotide form, the sequence is TGTGCCAGCAGCGCTGTAAGTGAGTACACTGAAGCTTTCTTT.